The rows below give T cell receptor beta chains drawn from one sample of a study of T-cell reconstitution after alpha-beta-depleted transplantation in children. TCRdb analysed the PCR reads with MiXCR anew, one entry per CDR3 protein. The table shows some 100,000 distinct CDR3 sequences, with about 16% occurring only once. The input for sequencing was PBMCs, mostly from graft donor cells, taken 180 days after TCRalphabeta/CD19-depleted stem cell transplant. Source of these receptors: a male patient between 2 and 10 years old who had a stem cell transplant for acute lymphoblastic leukemia, so the T cells may come from the graft donor. Both conserved end residues are trimmed from each CDR3. Fields, in order: clone size, V gene, J gene, D gene, CDR3 protein. The D gene is left open where the match is weak. Rows give clone size only sometimes, using once, few, many, or a class for an expanded clone.

NA,TRBV19,TRBJ2-3,NA,ASSYRIQKPSTDTQY
few,TRBV4-3,TRBJ2-7,TRBD1,ASSQEGQGAHEQY
NA,TRBV20-1,TRBJ2-3,TRBD1,SVPGDSLRLDTQY
NA,TRBV12-3/TRBV12-4,TRBJ1-1,TRBD1,ASRIGQGNTEAF
NA,TRBV13,TRBJ2-5,NA,ASSFRSQDVWETQY
NA,TRBV18,TRBJ2-1,TRBD1,ASSPGTGPQQF
few,TRBV12-3/TRBV12-4,TRBJ1-1,TRBD1,ASSFRGRGTEAF
NA,TRBV6-1,TRBJ1-2,NA,ASSEPAAANYGYT
few,TRBV7-7,TRBJ2-2,NA,ASSLEASNTGELF
few,TRBV12-3/TRBV12-4,TRBJ2-3,NA,ASSPSGSSRWNTQY
many,TRBV18,TRBJ1-2,NA,ASSPDSQYYGYT
many,TRBV12-3/TRBV12-4,TRBJ1-2,NA,ASSFRRGYGYT
few,TRBV4-3,TRBJ2-7,NA,ASSQEGVGQQY
many,TRBV3-1,TRBJ2-7,NA,ASSSIVTAYEQY
NA,TRBV7-2,TRBJ2-7,TRBD1,ASSSGTGGDFYEQY
few,TRBV7-9,TRBJ2-1,NA,ASSLTYRDDEQF